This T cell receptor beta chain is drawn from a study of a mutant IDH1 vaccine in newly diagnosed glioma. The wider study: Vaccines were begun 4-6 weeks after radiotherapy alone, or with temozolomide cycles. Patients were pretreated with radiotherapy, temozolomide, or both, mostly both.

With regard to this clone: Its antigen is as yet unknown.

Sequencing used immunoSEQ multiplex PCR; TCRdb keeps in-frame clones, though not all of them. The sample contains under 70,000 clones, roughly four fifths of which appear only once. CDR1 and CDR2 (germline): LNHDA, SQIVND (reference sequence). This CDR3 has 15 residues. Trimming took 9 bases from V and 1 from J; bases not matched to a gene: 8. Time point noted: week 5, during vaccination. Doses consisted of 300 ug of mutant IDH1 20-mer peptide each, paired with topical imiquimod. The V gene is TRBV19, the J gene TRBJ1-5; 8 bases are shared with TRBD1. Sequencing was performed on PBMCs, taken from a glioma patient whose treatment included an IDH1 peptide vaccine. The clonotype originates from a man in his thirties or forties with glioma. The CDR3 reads CASKTRDRSNQPQHF. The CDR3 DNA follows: TGTGCCAGCAAAACCCGGGACAGGAGCAATCAGCCCCAGCATTTT. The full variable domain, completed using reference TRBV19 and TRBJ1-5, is DGGITQSPKYLFRKEGQNVTLSCEQNLNHDAMYWYRQDPGQGLRLIYYSQIVNDFQKGDIAEGYSVSREKKESFPLTVTSAQKNPTAFYLCASKTRDRSNQPQHFGDGTRLSIL.